A single sample gave rise to the 4 T cell receptor beta chains below, sequenced in a study of T cells after yellow fever vaccination. TCRdb re-called the 5' RACE reads with MiXCR, one entry per CDR3 protein. The sample lists some 560,000 distinct CDR3 sequences; roughly a sixth were seen once. The sequenced sample was PBMCs, obtained about 5 days after the first yellow fever vaccination. Receptors were obtained from a man between 18 and 35 years old who received the YFV17D yellow fever vaccine.

The rearrangement joins TRBV7-2 to TRBJ2-3; D tentatively reads TRBD1 or TRBD2 (6 bases each). CDR1 and CDR2 (germline): SGHTA, FQGNSA. V shed 5 bases and J shed 5 bases, with 11 bases lying between them. This CDR3 region has 13 residues. CDR3 in amino acids: CASSPGAKDTQYF. The CDR3 DNA reads as TGTGCCAGCAGCCCGGGGGCAAAAGATACGCAGTATTTT.

Only a few counts were recorded for this clonotype. V and J are TRBV20-1 and TRBJ1-5; D is unclear. The germline V and J ends were trimmed by 4 bases and 4 bases, with 8 bases remaining between them. The germline V gene has CDR1 DFQATT and CDR2 SNEGSKA (reference sequence). CDR3 length: 12 residues. CDR3 loop: CSATNLNQPQHF. CDR3 sequence (DNA): TGCAGTGCTACGAACCTAAATCAGCCCCAGCATTTT.

This clonotype came up a few times. The chain uses TRBV20-1 and TRBJ2-1; the D call may be TRBD1 or TRBD2 (5 bases each). This CDR3 region has 14 residues. Germline-derived CDR1 and CDR2 are DFQATT and SNEGSKA (reference sequence). The ends were cut back, 0 bases at V and 6 bases at J, with 12 bases in the middle. CDR3 loop: CSARESPGRNEQFF. CDR3 in DNA: TGCAGTGCTAGAGAGTCCCCGGGGCGCAATGAGCAGTTCTTC.

The CDR3 DNA reads as TGTGCCAGCAGCGGGCGGACTAGCAGCACAGATACGCAGTATTTT. This encodes CASSGRTSSTDTQYF. The rearrangement joins TRBV9 to TRBJ2-3; TRBD2 matches 8 bases. V was clipped by 3 bases and J by 0 bases; unmatched bases: 3. The CDR3 runs to 15 residues. CDR1 is SGDLS, CDR2 YYNGEE, per germline.